The 22 T cell receptor beta chains below come from one sample, sequenced in a study of CD8+ T cells in alopecia areata (dated by TCRdb to the late 2010s). Libraries were built with the immunoSEQ multiplex PCR assay. To provide template for TCR sequencing, every sample had RNA extracted and reverse transcribed into cDNA. As stored in TCRdb, this immuneACCESS dataset retains in-frame rearrangements with V and J assigned. A fraction of the clones does not appear; measured against another copy, unresolved V genes explain less than half of the discrepancy, and the remainder lacks a known reason. Recorded for this sample are about 140,000 clones; 62% of them occurred a single time. The top ten clones comprise roughly a third of the sample. The sample consisted of CD8+ T cells sorted from blood. These receptors all stem from a human donor in good health.

This chain uses TRBV4-1 with TRBJ1-1; D gene ambiguous. The CDR3 runs 14 residues. Deletions cut 1 base from V and 1 base from J, with 7 bases between. CDR1 is MGHRA and CDR2 is YSYEKL in the germline V gene. CDR3 in DNA: TGCGCCAGCAGCCAAGCGAGGGAGAACACTGAAGCTTTCTTT. It specifies CASSQARENTEAFF.

Only a few counts were recorded for this clone. The genes are TRBV6-5 and TRBJ1-1; D gene unclear. The V end was cut by 4 bases, the J end by 4 bases, with 10 bases between. The germline V gene has CDR1 MNHEY and CDR2 SVGAGI. There are 13 residues in the CDR3. As DNA, the CDR3 is TGTGCCAGCAGTTCCCACGGAGGCACTGAAGCTTTCTTT. This translates into CASSSHGGTEAFF.

The table lists this clone with a few counts. The rearrangement uses TRBV29-1 and TRBJ2-2; perhaps TRBD1 as D (6 bases). The ends were cut back, 2 bases at V and 0 bases at J, with 7 bases in the middle. The CDR3 contains 14 residues. CDR1 and CDR2 from the germline V gene are SQVTM and ANQGSEA. The DNA of the CDR3 is TGCAGCGTTGAATACAGGGCGAACACCGGGGAGCTGTTTTTT. Encoded protein: CSVEYRANTGELFF.

V usage is TRBV19 and J usage is TRBJ1-2; no clear D gene. The CDR3 loop spans 14 amino acids. V gave up 7 bases and J gave up 2 bases, with 14 bases separating them. The germline gives CDR1 LNHDA, CDR2 SQIVND (reference sequence). Here the CDR3 reads CASTSLENNYGYTF. The CDR3 bases are TGTGCCAGTACTTCTTTAGAGAACAACTATGGCTACACCTTC.

The chain is built from TRBV2 and TRBJ2-7; D not certain. Trimming took off 2 bases at V and 4 bases at J, with 15 bases between the two ends. This CDR3 comprises 15 residues. CDR1 and CDR2 from the germline V gene are SNHLY and FYNNEI. The CDR3 is CASSEYGKLEYEQYF. In DNA, the CDR3 is TGTGCCAGCAGTGAATACGGCAAGTTAGAATACGAGCAGTACTTC.

This clone occurred once. The chain combines TRBV29-1 with TRBJ2-7; D is possibly TRBD1 (5 bases). Trimming took 3 bases from V and 3 from J, leaving 9 bases between them. This CDR3 region has 12 residues. The germline gives CDR1 SQVTM, CDR2 ANQGSEA. This CDR3 is CSVELDSYEQYF. The CDR3 DNA sequence: TGCAGCGTTGAGCTCGACAGCTACGAGCAGTACTTC.

Within the sample, this clone is medium-sized. The genes are TRBV28 and TRBJ2-3; no clear D gene. Germline loops: CDR1 MDHEN, CDR2 SYDVKM. Trimming removed 5 bases from V and 7 bases from J, with 10 bases in between. This CDR3 contains 12 residues. Written as DNA, the CDR3 is TGTGCCAGCAGTCCGATAGAAAATACGCAGTATTTT. It specifies CASSPIENTQYF.

The rearrangement joins TRBV4-1 to TRBJ1-2, with D unclear. Germline CDR1 is MGHRA and CDR2 is YSYEKL. The CDR3 runs to 14 residues. V was trimmed by 0 bases and J by 4 bases, leaving 9 bases between them. The DNA of the CDR3 is TGCGCCAGCAGCCAAGAGAGGACCTCCTATGGCTACACCTTC. This encodes CASSQERTSYGYTF.

Only a few counts were recorded for this clone. The gene calls are TRBV7-9 and TRBJ2-2; 9 positions agree with TRBD2. The CDR3 has 16 residues. CDR1 SEHNR and CDR2 FQNEAQ come from the germline V gene (reference sequence). Trimming took 6 bases from V and 3 from J; bases not matched to a gene: 8. DNA of the CDR3: TGTGCCAGCAGTTTTAGCGGGAGTTTGCACACCGGGGAGCTGTTTTTT. It encodes CASSFSGSLHTGELFF.

The chain employs TRBV5-1 and TRBJ2-7; the D gene is possibly TRBD1 (6 bases). Trimming took 4 bases from V and 0 from J, leaving 14 bases between them. CDR1 and CDR2 (germline): SGHRS, YFSETQ. The CDR3 runs to 15 residues. As DNA, the CDR3 is TGCGCCAGCAGCCCCCAGGAAGGGGGCTCCTACGAGCAGTACTTC. It translates to CASSPQEGGSYEQYF.

This chain joins TRBV10-3 and TRBJ2-7; the D gene is possibly TRBD2 (6 bases). This CDR3 has 12 amino acids. Per the germline V gene, CDR1 is ENHRY and CDR2 is SYGVKD. V was trimmed by 8 bases and J by 7 bases, leaving 15 bases between them. The CDR3 DNA sequence: TGTGCCATCTCCCCCGGGACTGGTGAGCAGTACTTC. This sequence encodes CAISPGTGEQYF.

This clone occurred once. The rearrangement uses TRBV30 and TRBJ1-1; the D gene is possibly TRBD1 (5 bases). Per germline, CDR1 GTSNPN and CDR2 SVGIG (reference sequence). The V and J ends lost 5 bases and 7 bases respectively, with 23 bases between them. This CDR3 is built from 15 residues. This chain's CDR3 is CAWGSLFHGAFEAFF. CDR3 nucleotide sequence: TGTGCCTGGGGATCATTATTCCATGGGGCATTTGAAGCTTTCTTT.

This clone was found once. This chain links TRBV27 with TRBJ2-3; D not certain. The CDR3 loop spans 15 amino acids. V was trimmed by 5 bases and J by 1 base, leaving 13 bases between them. Germline CDR1 reads MNHEY; CDR2 reads SMNVEV (reference sequence). DNA of the CDR3: TGTGCCAGCAGTCACGGTGTGGTGGGCACAGATACGCAGTATTTT. Translated: CASSHGVVGTDTQYF.

The chain couples TRBV12-5 to TRBJ2-3, with 7 bases aligning to TRBD1. CDR3 size: 15 residues. Germline V gene sequence: CDR1 LGHNT, CDR2 FRNRAP. Germline trimming cut 4 bases from V and 2 bases from J; bases unmatched to any gene: 6. This CDR3 is CASGWMTGNTDTQYF. The CDR3 region has the DNA TGTGCTAGTGGTTGGATGACAGGGAACACAGATACGCAGTATTTT.

This clone was recorded a few times. The genes are TRBV29-1 and TRBJ2-7; no definite D call. V was cut by 5 bases and J by 5 bases, with 7 bases left in between. The CDR3 consists of 10 residues. The germline gives CDR1 SQVTM, CDR2 ANQGSEA. The CDR3 DNA reads TGCAGCGTTTTGGGAAACGAGCAGTACTTC. Protein product: CSVLGNEQYF.

This sequence joins TRBV14 and TRBJ2-7; perhaps TRBD2 as D (5 bases). This CDR3 comprises 14 residues. Trimming left V 2 bases short and J 1 base short, with 9 bases between. Germline V gene lookup returns CDR1 SGHDN and CDR2 FVKESK. CDR3 DNA: TGTGCCAGCAGCCAACTAGCCGAATCCTACGAGCAGTACTTC. Amino acid sequence: CASSQLAESYEQYF.

The genes are TRBV27 and TRBJ2-3; 10 bases agree with TRBD2. The length of the CDR3 is 19 residues. Per germline, CDR1 MNHEY and CDR2 SMNVEV (reference sequence). V lost 2 bases and J lost 1; bases outside the gene matches: 12. For the CDR3, the DNA is TGTGCCAGCAGTTTACTTCGGGCTAGCGGGAGTTCTGGCACAGATACGCAGTATTTT. Protein: CASSLLRASGSSGTDTQYF.

The chain carries TRBV14 and TRBJ2-2, with 8 bases fitting TRBD1. The length of the CDR3 is 15 residues. CDR1 SGHDN and CDR2 FVKESK come from the germline V gene. Trimming removed 4 bases from V and 4 bases from J; junction bases left unmatched: 5. This CDR3 is CASSPWTGFTGELFF. In nucleotides, the CDR3 is TGTGCCAGCAGCCCATGGACAGGGTTCACCGGGGAGCTGTTTTTT.

J is TRBJ2-7 and V is TRBV13; weak D call: TRBD2 (6 bases). The CDR3 totals 15 residues. V gave up 3 bases and J gave up 5 bases, with 17 bases separating them. Germline V CDR1 and CDR2: PRHDT, FYEKMQ (reference sequence). The CDR3 nucleotides are TGTGCCAGCAGCTTGTCGAGTGACGGGGGACACGAGCAGTACTTC. Residues: CASSLSSDGGHEQYF. The variable domain in full, with the rest retrieved from reference TRBV13 and TRBJ2-7, is AAGVIQSPRHLIKEKRETATLKCYPIPRHDTVYWYQQGPGQDPQFLISFYEKMQSDKGSIPDRFSAQQFSDYHSELNMSSLELGDSALYFCASSLSSDGGHEQYFGPGTRLTVT.

V usage is TRBV7-4 and J usage is TRBJ2-3, with 9 nucleotides matching TRBD2. The germline CDR1 and CDR2 sequences are SGHVT and SQSDAQ. The CDR3 contains 12 residues. Trimming at V came to 4 bases and at J to 13 bases, leaving 6 bases not matched to a gene. This chain's CDR3 is CASSSSGGREYF. The DNA for the CDR3 is TGTGCCAGCAGCTCCTCCGGCGGGAGGGAGTATTTT. Using reference TRBV7-4 and TRBJ2-3 for the parts outside the CDR3, the full variable domain is GAGVSQSPRYKVAKRGRDVALRCDSISGHVTLYWYRQTLGQGSEVLTYSQSDAQRDKSGRPSGRFSAERPERSVSTLKIQRTEQGDSAVYLCASSSSGGREYFGPGTRLTVL.

This clone was counted once. This rearrangement joins TRBV6-6 to TRBJ2-2, with 7 positions matching TRBD2. Germline trimming cut 0 bases from V and 7 bases from J; bases unmatched to any gene: 5. CDR1 and CDR2 (germline): MNHNY, SVGAGI (reference sequence). CDR3 length equals 15 residues. The DNA of the CDR3 is TGTGCCAGCAGTTACTCGAGCGGGGAGCTCGGGGAGCTGTTTTTT. Amino acids: CASSYSSGELGELFF.

This clone was picked up a small number of times. The chain recombines TRBV4-2 with TRBJ2-7; 11 bases fit TRBD2. This CDR3 contains 16 residues. V lost 0 bases to trimming and J lost 2 bases; unmatched junction nucleotides: 3. Germline V gene sequence: CDR1 LGHNA, CDR2 YNFKEQ. The CDR3 bases are TGTGCCAGCAGCCAAGAAGAGACTAGCGGGACCTACGAGCAGTACTTC. Amino acids: CASSQEETSGTYEQYF.